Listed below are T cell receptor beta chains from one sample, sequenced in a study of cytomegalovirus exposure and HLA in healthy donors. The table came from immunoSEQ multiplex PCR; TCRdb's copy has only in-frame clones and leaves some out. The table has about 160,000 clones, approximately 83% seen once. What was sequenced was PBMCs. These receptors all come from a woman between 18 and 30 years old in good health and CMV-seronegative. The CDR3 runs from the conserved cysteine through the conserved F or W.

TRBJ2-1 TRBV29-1 CSVEAGISNEQFF
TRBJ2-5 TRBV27 CASRPHPAALQETQYF
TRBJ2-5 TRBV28 CASSFDVLAGGRYQGTQYF
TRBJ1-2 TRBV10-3 CAIRGLTGYGYTF
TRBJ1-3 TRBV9 CASSVVGGLGNTIYF
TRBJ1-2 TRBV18 CASSPITTPNYGYTF
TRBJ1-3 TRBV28 CASSFAGTGNTIYF
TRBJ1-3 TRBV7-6 CASSLASTPSSSGNTIYF
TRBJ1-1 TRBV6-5 CASSYSYRGRGTEAFF
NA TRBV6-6 CASSYSTLSYEQYF
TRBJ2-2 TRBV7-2 CASRLAGGNTGELFF
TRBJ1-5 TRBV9 CASSALRNQPQHF
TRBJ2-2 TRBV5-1 CASSFVSWTEGSGELFF
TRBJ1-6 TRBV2 CASTLLQGGNSPLHF
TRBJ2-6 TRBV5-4 CASSLGTGGRYSGANVLTF
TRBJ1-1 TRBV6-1 CASSERERQVAFF
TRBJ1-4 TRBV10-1 CASTRTVGEKLFF
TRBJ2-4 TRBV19 CASSPSLSSLGAKNIQYF
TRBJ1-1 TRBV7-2 CASSTRGGVGTEAFF
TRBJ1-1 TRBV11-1 CASSLVRDRGSYTEAFF
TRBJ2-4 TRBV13 CASSLEGQGKNSQYF
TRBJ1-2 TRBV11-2 CASSLTGLRSGYTF
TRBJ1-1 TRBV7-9 CAINGDRGLGTEAFF
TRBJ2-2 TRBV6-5 CASRTGGNTGELFF
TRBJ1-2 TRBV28 CASSPGGGIYGYTF
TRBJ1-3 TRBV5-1 CASSWGQDSGNTIYF
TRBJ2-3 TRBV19 CASSIAGITDTQYF
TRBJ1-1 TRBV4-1 CASTRGESTEAFF
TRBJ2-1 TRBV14 CASSQEFLAGGNEQFF
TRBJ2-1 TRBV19 CAVGSAGGWNEQFF
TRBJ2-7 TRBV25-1 CASSESDRGVYEQYF
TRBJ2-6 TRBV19 CASIDSSGANVLTF
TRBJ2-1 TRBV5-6 CASSWDTYNEQFF
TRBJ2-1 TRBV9 CASSVIAGNNEQFF
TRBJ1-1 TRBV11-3 CASSNYRGHTEAFF
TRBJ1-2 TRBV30 CAWSVFSRRGYTF
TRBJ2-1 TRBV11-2 CASSLGAERGPYNEQFF
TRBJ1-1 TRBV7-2 CASSLSLEAFF
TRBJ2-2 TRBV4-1 CASSQNAGGTGELFF
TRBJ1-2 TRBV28 CASTHHGTGGYGYTF
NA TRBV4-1 CASSQDRYYEQYF
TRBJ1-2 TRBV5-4 CASGGIEYGYTF
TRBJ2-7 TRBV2 CATREGSSSYEQYF
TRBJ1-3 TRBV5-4 CASSSGQYSGNTIYF
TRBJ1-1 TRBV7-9 CASSLSFGQLLEAFF
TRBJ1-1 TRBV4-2 CASSQEVADIAEAFF
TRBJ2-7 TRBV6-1 CASRTTRGNYEQYF
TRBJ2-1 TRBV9 CASSPQDRGNEQFF
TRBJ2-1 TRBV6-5 CASSYRLAGSDEQFF
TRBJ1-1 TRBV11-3 CASSLGVGTEAFF
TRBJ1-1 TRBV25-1 CASSDRPGQGARGAFF
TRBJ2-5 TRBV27 CASRPAGTGRTQYF
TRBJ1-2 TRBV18 CASSAEQGIPIAFAGYTF
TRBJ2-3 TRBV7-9 CASSLRDPGFSSTDTQYF
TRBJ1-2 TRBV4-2 CASSQDIGQSYGYTF